This T cell receptor (beta chain) was sequenced for a study of regulatory T cells in long-lasting Graves disease. Across the study: Less than 3 months of antithyroid drugs had been taken by newly diagnosed Graves' patients.

Through Arm-PCR of CDR3 regions and iRepertoire HTBI primers, TCR beta libraries were built. TCRdb analysed the multiplex PCR reads with MiXCR anew, one entry per CDR3 protein. The sample shows a few hundred thousand distinct CDR3 sequences, around 20% of them seen only once. The CDR3 consists of 13 residues. Germline V gives CDR1 SGHNT, CDR2 YYREEE (reference sequence). V was trimmed by 9 bases and J by 11 bases, leaving 21 bases between them. The time point was: newly diagnosed GD, antithyroid drugs for less than 3 months. RNA extracted from PBMCs served as the sequencing template. The receptor was isolated from a female donor with Graves disease. The sample consisted of peripheral blood mononuclear cells (PBMCs), taken at new diagnosis, from a patient treated with antithyroid drugs. The chain recombines TRBV5-4 with TRBJ2-1; TRBD1 might be the D (5 bases). The CDR3 DNA reads TGTGCCACTACCGAGGTTGGTGACAGTAAGCAGTTCTTC. Amino acid sequence: CATTEVGDSKQFF.